The 13 T cell receptor beta chains listed next were all sequenced from one sample in a study of T cells in Graves' hyperthyroidism and ophthalmopathy. RNA transcripts were the template for amplifying TCR beta CDR3 regions. During a first-round RT-PCR of the TCR CDR3, the HTBI primer set was used. TCRdb reanalysed the multiplex PCR reads using MiXCR and keeps one entry per CDR3 protein. The sample records 140,000 or so distinct CDR3 sequences, over 20% being singletons. Sequenced: blood. The receptor source for this set is a woman in her fifties or sixties with Graves' hyperthyroidism that later progressed to Graves' ophthalmopathy.

The J gene is TRBJ2-1, the V gene TRBV3-1, with D possibly being TRBD2 (7 bases). The V end lost 4 bases, the J end lost 3 bases, and 22 bases lay between the germline ends. This CDR3 is 18 amino acids long. The V gene's germline CDR1 is LGHDT and CDR2 YNNKEL (reference sequence). CDR3 sequence: CASSPWRGGTSSYNEQFF. DNA for the CDR3: TGTGCCAGCAGCCCCTGGCGCGGGGGCACGTCCAGCTACAATGAGCAGTTCTTC.

The chain recombines TRBV28 with TRBJ1-1; 11 positions match TRBD1. V lost 1 base, J lost 1 base, and 8 bases stayed unmatched. This CDR3 has 18 residues. Germline CDR1 and CDR2: MDHEN and SYDVKM. CDR3 sequence (DNA): TGTGCCAGCAGTTTATCGACTCCGGGACAGGGGGGGAACACTGAAGCTTTCTTT. Its protein is CASSLSTPGQGGNTEAFF. The entire variable domain, with the rest obtained from reference TRBV28 and TRBJ1-1, is as follows: DVKVTQSSRYLVKRTGEKVFLECVQDMDHENMFWYRQDPGLGLRLIYFSYDVKMKEKGDIPEGYSVSREKKERFSLILESASTNQTSMYLCASSLSTPGQGGNTEAFFGQGTRLTVV.

The chain links TRBV6-2 or TRBV6-3 to TRBJ2-2; D possibly corresponds to TRBD2 (5 bases). This CDR3 is built from 15 residues. CDR1 is MNHEY, CDR2 SVGEGT, per germline. Trimming cost V 2 bases and J 4 bases, with 11 bases left between them. For the CDR3, the DNA is TGTGCCAGCAGTTACGTCCGGGGATTCACCGGGGAGCTGTTTTTT. Encoded protein: CASSYVRGFTGELFF.

This clonotype appeared a few times. The chain joins TRBV9 to TRBJ2-1; no clear D gene. V was clipped by 3 bases and J by 9 bases, with 13 bases between them. The CDR3 length is 13 residues. Germline V lookup: CDR1 SGDLS, CDR2 YYNGEE. This chain's CDR3 is CASSGALSREQFF. CDR3 sequence (DNA): TGTGCCAGCAGCGGTGCCCTGAGTCGTGAGCAGTTCTTC.

This clonotype was detected ten times or more. V is TRBV25-1 and J is TRBJ2-7, with 7 bases aligning to TRBD2. Germline CDR1 and CDR2: MGHDK and SYGVNS. The CDR3 has 14 residues. V was clipped by 4 bases and J by 1 base; unmatched bases: 4. For the CDR3, the DNA is TGTGCCAGCAGTGGCAGGGAGGGATCCTACGAGCAGTACTTC. As protein: CASSGREGSYEQYF.

This clonotype was picked up many times. V and J are TRBV11-2 and TRBJ2-3; D is undetermined. V was shortened by 2 bases and J by 2 bases, with 8 bases between the two germline ends. CDR1 SGHAT and CDR2 FQNNGV come from the germline V gene. This CDR3 has 14 amino acids. The CDR3 bases are TGTGCCAGCAGCTTAACCAGGAACACAGATACGCAGTATTTT. Residues: CASSLTRNTDTQYF.

As to this clonotype: Being one base from a much bigger clone, this may be a read error. The V call is TRBV7-9, the J call TRBJ2-7; tentatively, D is TRBD2 (6 bases). The CDR3 covers 14 residues. The germline V gene encodes CDR1 SEHNR and CDR2 FQNEAQ (reference sequence). Trimming pared 6 bases from V and 6 bases from J, leaving 18 bases between. The DNA for the CDR3 is TGTGCCAGCAGTCTATCTGACGGGGGTGGCGAGCAGTACTTC. Protein sequence: CASSLSDGGGEQYF.

This clonotype was seen ten or more times. The chain uses TRBV28 and TRBJ1-5; D not certain. Germline CDR1 and CDR2: MDHEN and SYDVKM. V was cut by 6 bases and J by 7 bases, with 19 bases left in between. This CDR3 has 15 amino acids. The CDR3 reads CASSPNRGYWQPQHF. In DNA form, the CDR3 reads TGTGCCAGCAGCCCGAATAGAGGGTATTGGCAGCCCCAGCATTTT.

This clonotype was observed many times. The V call is TRBV5-5, the J call TRBJ1-5, with 10 bases matching TRBD1. V lost 7 bases, J lost 5 bases, and 6 bases stayed unmatched. The CDR3 covers 14 residues. Per germline, CDR1 SGHKS and CDR2 YYEKEE (reference sequence). The DNA of the CDR3 is TGTGCCAGCGAAACCGGGACAGGGGATCAGCCCCAGCATTTT. This encodes CASETGTGDQPQHF.

This clonotype was picked up many times. This chain links TRBV6-1 with TRBJ2-1, with 9 bases matching TRBD2. The germline V gene encodes CDR1 MNHNS and CDR2 SASEGT. Trimming removed 7 bases from V and 6 bases from J; junction bases left unmatched: 7. This CDR3 has 14 amino acids. The CDR3 sequence is CASKTSGARNEQFF. The CDR3 DNA reads as TGTGCCAGCAAGACTAGCGGAGCCCGCAATGAGCAGTTCTTC.

CDR3 residues: CASSEFGALGDTQYF. CDR3 DNA: TGTGCCAGCAGTGAATTTGGGGCCCTCGGGGATACGCAGTATTTT. The chain couples TRBV2 to TRBJ2-3; the D gene is possibly TRBD1 (5 bases). Germline V lookup: CDR1 SNHLY, CDR2 FYNNEI. This CDR3 contains 15 residues. V dropped 2 bases and J dropped 6 bases, with 15 bases sitting between them.

This chain connects TRBV10-3 to TRBJ2-7; TRBD1 agrees at 9 bases. The CDR3 runs 14 residues. Trimming removed 5 bases from V and 8 bases from J; junction bases left unmatched: 10. Germline V lookup: CDR1 ENHRY, CDR2 SYGVKD. The DNA for the CDR3 is TGTGCCATCAGTCCGGGACAGGGAAGTACGAAGCAGTACTTC. Translation: CAISPGQGSTKQYF.

This clonotype has a count of ten or more. In DNA, the CDR3 is TGTGCCAGCAGCCAAGGTTGGAGACAGGGGGCAAATTCACCCCTCCACTTT. This sequence encodes CASSQGWRQGANSPLHF. This chain connects TRBV3-1 to TRBJ1-6; TRBD1 aligns across 10 bases. The germline CDR1 and CDR2 sequences are LGHDT and YNNKEL (reference sequence). This CDR3 is 17 amino acids long. The V segment lost 1 base and the J segment 7 bases; nucleotides outside the gene matches: 7.